This is a list of T cell receptor beta chains from one sample in a study of T cells in Graves' hyperthyroidism and ophthalmopathy. TCRdb reprocessed the multiplex PCR reads with MiXCR, giving one entry per CDR3 protein. The table lists 540,000 or so distinct CDR3 sequences, about a sixth of them singletons. The sequencing sample was made of blood. The source is a woman aged 25 to 39 with Graves' hyperthyroidism. Both conserved end residues are part of each CDR3. The D gene is left open where the match is weak. Clone size is shown for a subset of rows, as once, few, many or a class of expanded clone.

d_gene: TRBD2; j_gene: TRBJ2-3; abundance: .; v_gene: TRBV3-1; CDR3nt: TGTGCCAGCAGCCGCCTCGGGACTAGCGGTTCAGATACGCAGTATTTT; CDR3aa: CASSRLGTSGSDTQYF
d_gene: TRBD2; j_gene: TRBJ2-2; abundance: few; v_gene: TRBV28; CDR3nt: TGTGCCAGCAGCCCTGGACTAGCGGTTCACGCGAACACCGGGGAGCTGTTTTTT; CDR3aa: CASSPGLAVHANTGELFF
d_gene: .; j_gene: TRBJ2-3; abundance: many; v_gene: TRBV10-1; CDR3nt: TGCGCCAGCAGTGAGTCGAGGGGGAACCCAGATACGCAGTATTTT; CDR3aa: CASSESRGNPDTQYF
d_gene: TRBD1; j_gene: TRBJ1-2; abundance: many; v_gene: TRBV2; CDR3nt: TGTGCCAGCAAACGCGGACAGGGGGCAAAGGGCTACACCTTC; CDR3aa: CASKRGQGAKGYTF
d_gene: TRBD2; j_gene: TRBJ2-1; abundance: .; v_gene: TRBV20-1; CDR3nt: TGCAGTGCTAAGAACCCAGGGAGGACCCCGGGAGGTGAGCAGTTCTTC; CDR3aa: CSAKNPGRTPGGEQFF
d_gene: .; j_gene: TRBJ1-1; abundance: many; v_gene: TRBV30; CDR3nt: TGTGCCTGGAGTGGTCTCACTGAAGCTTTCTTT; CDR3aa: CAWSGLTEAFF
d_gene: .; j_gene: TRBJ2-5; abundance: many; v_gene: TRBV20-1; CDR3nt: TGCAGTGCAGAGCTACTGGGGGAGACCCAGTACTTC; CDR3aa: CSAELLGETQYF
d_gene: TRBD1; j_gene: TRBJ2-7; abundance: few; v_gene: TRBV19; CDR3nt: TGTGCCAGTAGTATTTCTGGACAGGGTGTATACGAGCAGTACTTC; CDR3aa: CASSISGQGVYEQYF
d_gene: TRBD1; j_gene: TRBJ2-3; abundance: many; v_gene: TRBV2; CDR3nt: TGTGCCAGCCGGACAGGGACTAGCACAGATACGCAGTATTTT; CDR3aa: CASRTGTSTDTQYF
d_gene: .; j_gene: TRBJ1-6; abundance: few; v_gene: TRBV10-3; CDR3nt: TGTGCCATCAGTGAGTCTGGGGAAAGCTCCTATAATTCACCCCTCCACTTT; CDR3aa: CAISESGESSYNSPLHF
d_gene: TRBD2; j_gene: TRBJ2-7; abundance: few; v_gene: TRBV3-1; CDR3nt: TGTGCCAGCAGCCAAGACCAGCTAGCGGGGGTCTACGAGCAGTACTTC; CDR3aa: CASSQDQLAGVYEQYF
d_gene: .; j_gene: TRBJ1-3; abundance: many; v_gene: TRBV30; CDR3nt: TGTGCCTGGAGCGCTATGTCCGTTAGCTCTGGAAACACCATATATTTT; CDR3aa: CAWSAMSVSSGNTIYF
d_gene: .; j_gene: TRBJ1-3; abundance: few; v_gene: TRBV20-1; CDR3nt: TGCAGTGCTAGAGGAGGGGCAGGGGGAAACACCATATATTTT; CDR3aa: CSARGGAGGNTIYF
d_gene: .; j_gene: TRBJ1-2; abundance: many; v_gene: TRBV27; CDR3nt: TGTGCCAGCAGCAGTTGGTTGGGGGGATATGGCTACACCTTC; CDR3aa: CASSSWLGGYGYTF
d_gene: .; j_gene: TRBJ1-5; abundance: few; v_gene: TRBV5-6; CDR3nt: TGTGCCAGCAGCTTGCGCAGAAATCAGCCCCAGCATTTT; CDR3aa: CASSLRRNQPQHF
d_gene: TRBD1; j_gene: TRBJ2-1; abundance: many; v_gene: TRBV7-9; CDR3nt: TGTGCCAGCAGCTTAGGGGACAGGGGAGTCAATGAGCAGTTCTTC; CDR3aa: CASSLGDRGVNEQFF
d_gene: .; j_gene: TRBJ2-6; abundance: .; v_gene: TRBV20-1; CDR3nt: TGCAGTGCTAGTACCCGAGTCCGGGACGGAGACTCTGGGGCCAACGTCCTGACTTTC; CDR3aa: CSASTRVRDGDSGANVLTF
d_gene: .; j_gene: TRBJ1-5; abundance: many; v_gene: TRBV16; CDR3nt: TGTGCCAGCAGTCTTGACAGAGACAATCAGCGCCAGCATTTT; CDR3aa: CASSLDRDNQRQHF
d_gene: TRBD1; j_gene: TRBJ1-2; abundance: few; v_gene: TRBV6-1; CDR3nt: TGTGCCAGCAGTTCGACAGGGTTTCGGCGCGGCTACACCTTC; CDR3aa: CASSSTGFRRGYTF
d_gene: .; j_gene: TRBJ2-5; abundance: .; v_gene: TRBV9; CDR3nt: TGTGCCAGCAGCTTAAATCAGGGATCAGAGACCCAGTACTTC; CDR3aa: CASSLNQGSETQYF
d_gene: .; j_gene: TRBJ2-7; abundance: many; v_gene: TRBV7-2; CDR3nt: TGTGCCAGCAGCTTACACAGATCCTACGAGCAGTACTTC; CDR3aa: CASSLHRSYEQYF
d_gene: TRBD1; j_gene: TRBJ1-6; abundance: few; v_gene: TRBV27; CDR3nt: TGTGCCAGCAGCCAAACGATACCGGGACAGGGGTATTCACCCCTCCACTTT; CDR3aa: CASSQTIPGQGYSPLHF
d_gene: .; j_gene: TRBJ2-6; abundance: many; v_gene: TRBV28; CDR3nt: TGTGCCAGCAGACCGCCTGGGGCCAACGTCCTGACTTTC; CDR3aa: CASRPPGANVLTF
d_gene: .; j_gene: TRBJ2-4; abundance: once; v_gene: TRBV19; CDR3nt: TGTGCCAGTTCCCCTAATGCCAAAAACATTCAGTACTTC; CDR3aa: CASSPNAKNIQYF
d_gene: TRBD1; j_gene: TRBJ1-2; abundance: few; v_gene: TRBV5-1; CDR3nt: TGCGCCAGCAGGAGGACAGGAGGAATGGACGGCTACACCTTC; CDR3aa: CASRRTGGMDGYTF
d_gene: .; j_gene: TRBJ1-5; abundance: many; v_gene: TRBV7-2; CDR3nt: TGTGCCAGCAGCTTAGGGGGGCAGCTAAACAATCAGCCCCAGCATTTT; CDR3aa: CASSLGGQLNNQPQHF
d_gene: TRBD1; j_gene: TRBJ1-2; abundance: many; v_gene: TRBV12-3/TRBV12-4; CDR3nt: TGTGCCAGCAGCTACGGACAGGACAGGATTCTGGGTGGCTACACCTTC; CDR3aa: CASSYGQDRILGGYTF
d_gene: .; j_gene: TRBJ1-5; abundance: many; v_gene: TRBV2; CDR3nt: TGTGCCAGCAGTGAAGGGGGGGCAATTGAGCCCCAGCATTTT; CDR3aa: CASSEGGAIEPQHF
d_gene: .; j_gene: TRBJ1-6; abundance: many; v_gene: TRBV3-1; CDR3nt: TGTGCCAGCAGCCAAGACAGGGAGCTTCACTCACCCCTCCACTTT; CDR3aa: CASSQDRELHSPLHF